One T cell receptor beta chain is described in this entry. What it recognizes is unknown. As for treatment: some 20 received Ad26.COV2.S at low or high dose, single or two shots; five or six received placebo; per-sample allocation not given. All samples were drawn on day 63, counting from the first vaccine or placebo injection. These data come from a study of Ad26.COV2.S vaccination and SARS-CoV-2 variants. General study results and limits: Substantial breadth in spike-specific CD8+ and CD4+ T cell responses was reportedly seen after vaccination.

Trimming took 5 bases from V and 2 from J; bases not matched to a gene: 7. CDR1 and CDR2 (germline): SEHNR, FQNEAQ (reference sequence). The CDR3 is 15 residues long. Using immunoSEQ multiplex PCR, the repertoire was profiled, and TCRdb retains in-frame clones only, with some absent. The sample has hundreds of thousands of clones, around 86% seen once; the top ten hold around 3.6%. This receptor was obtained from a person aged 18-60 years who received the Ad26.COV2.S COVID-19 vaccine or a placebo. Sequenced material: peripheral blood, taken in a trial of Ad26.COV2.S vaccine versus placebo. V is TRBV7-9 and J is TRBJ2-7; 9 nucleotides line up with TRBD2. The chain's CDR3 is CASSRGASGTYEQYF. The CDR3 coding sequence is TGTGCCAGCAGCCGGGGGGCTAGCGGGACCTACGAGCAGTACTTC.